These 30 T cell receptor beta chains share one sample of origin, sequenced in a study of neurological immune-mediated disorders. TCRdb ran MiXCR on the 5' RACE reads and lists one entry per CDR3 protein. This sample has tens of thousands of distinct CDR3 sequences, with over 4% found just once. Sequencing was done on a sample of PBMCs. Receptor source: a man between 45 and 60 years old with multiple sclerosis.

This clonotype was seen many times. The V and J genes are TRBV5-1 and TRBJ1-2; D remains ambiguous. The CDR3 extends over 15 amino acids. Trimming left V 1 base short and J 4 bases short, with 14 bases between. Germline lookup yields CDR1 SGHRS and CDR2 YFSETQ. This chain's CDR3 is CASSLMALEGYGYTF. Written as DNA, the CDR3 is TGCGCCAGCAGCTTGATGGCATTGGAGGGCTATGGCTACACCTTC.

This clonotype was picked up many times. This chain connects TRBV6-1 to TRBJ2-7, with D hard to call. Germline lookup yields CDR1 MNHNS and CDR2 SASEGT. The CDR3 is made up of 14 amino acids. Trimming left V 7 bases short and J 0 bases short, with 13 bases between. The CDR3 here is CASTGEIPSYEQYV. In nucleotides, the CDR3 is TGTGCCAGCACTGGAGAGATCCCCTCCTACGAGCAGTACGTC.

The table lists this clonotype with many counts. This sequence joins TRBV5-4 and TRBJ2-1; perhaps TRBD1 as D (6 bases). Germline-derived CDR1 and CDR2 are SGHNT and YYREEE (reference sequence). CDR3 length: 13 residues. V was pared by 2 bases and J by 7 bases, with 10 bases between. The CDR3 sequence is CASSFGGWNEQFF. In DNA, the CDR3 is TGTGCCAGCAGCTTTGGGGGCTGGAATGAGCAGTTCTTC.

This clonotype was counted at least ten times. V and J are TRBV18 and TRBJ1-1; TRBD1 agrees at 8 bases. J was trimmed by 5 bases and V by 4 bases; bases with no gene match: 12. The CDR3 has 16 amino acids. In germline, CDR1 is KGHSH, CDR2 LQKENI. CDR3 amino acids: CASSLTQGALGTEAFF. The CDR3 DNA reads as TGTGCCAGCTCACTGACTCAGGGGGCTCTAGGTACTGAAGCTTTCTTT.

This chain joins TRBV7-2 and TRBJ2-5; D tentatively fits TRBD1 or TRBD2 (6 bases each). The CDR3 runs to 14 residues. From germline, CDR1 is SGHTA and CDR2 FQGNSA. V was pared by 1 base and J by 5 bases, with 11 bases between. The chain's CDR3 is CASSLVGGRETQYF. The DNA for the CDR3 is TGTGCCAGCAGCTTAGTGGGGGGCCGGGAGACCCAGTACTTC.

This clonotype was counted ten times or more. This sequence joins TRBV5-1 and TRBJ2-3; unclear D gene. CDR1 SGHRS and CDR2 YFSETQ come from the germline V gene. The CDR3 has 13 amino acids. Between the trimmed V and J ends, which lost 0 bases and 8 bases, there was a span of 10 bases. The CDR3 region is CASSLDIFGTQYF. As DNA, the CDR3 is TGCGCCAGCAGCTTGGATATTTTTGGTACGCAGTATTTT.

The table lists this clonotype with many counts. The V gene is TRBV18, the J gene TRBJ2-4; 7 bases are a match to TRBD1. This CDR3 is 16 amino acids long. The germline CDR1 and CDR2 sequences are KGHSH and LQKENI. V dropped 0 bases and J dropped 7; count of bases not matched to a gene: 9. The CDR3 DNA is TGTGCCAGCTCACCACCGACAGGGTTGGACGAGAACATTCAGTACTTC. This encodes CASSPPTGLDENIQYF.

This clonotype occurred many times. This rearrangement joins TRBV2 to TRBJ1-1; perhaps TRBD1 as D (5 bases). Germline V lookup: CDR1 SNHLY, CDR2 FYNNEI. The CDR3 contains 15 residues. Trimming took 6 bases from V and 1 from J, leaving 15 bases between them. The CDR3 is CASRDRDLKNTEAFF. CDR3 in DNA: TGTGCCAGCAGGGATAGGGACTTAAAGAACACTGAAGCTTTCTTT.

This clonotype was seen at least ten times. CDR3 nucleotides: TGTGCCAGCAGTTTAACCGACACAGGGGTCGAAAAACTGTTTTTT. Amino acids: CASSLTDTGVEKLFF. The chain links TRBV28 to TRBJ1-4, with 7 bases aligning to TRBD1. The CDR3 spans 15 residues. Trimming cost V 2 bases and J 8 bases; bases outside gene matches: 8. The germline V gene has CDR1 MDHEN and CDR2 SYDVKM.

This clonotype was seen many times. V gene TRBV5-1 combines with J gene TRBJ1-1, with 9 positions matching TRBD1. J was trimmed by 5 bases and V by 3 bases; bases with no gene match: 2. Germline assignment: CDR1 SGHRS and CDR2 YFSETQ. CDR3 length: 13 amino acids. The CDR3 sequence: CASSYGQGTEAFF. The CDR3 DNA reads TGCGCCAGCAGCTACGGACAGGGGACTGAAGCTTTCTTT.

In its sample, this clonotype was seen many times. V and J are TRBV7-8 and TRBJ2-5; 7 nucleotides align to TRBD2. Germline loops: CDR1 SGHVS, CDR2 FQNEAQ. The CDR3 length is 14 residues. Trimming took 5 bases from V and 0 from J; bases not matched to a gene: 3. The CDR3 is CASSPGTNQETQYF. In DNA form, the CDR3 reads TGTGCCAGCAGCCCCGGGACTAACCAAGAGACCCAGTACTTC.

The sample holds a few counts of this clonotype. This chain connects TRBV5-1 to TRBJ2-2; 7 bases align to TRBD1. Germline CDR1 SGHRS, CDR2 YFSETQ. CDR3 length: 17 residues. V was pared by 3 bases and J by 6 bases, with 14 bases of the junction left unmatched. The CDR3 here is CASSSSYYGTVSGELFF. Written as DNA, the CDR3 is TGCGCCAGCAGCTCTAGTTACTACGGGACAGTATCCGGGGAGCTGTTTTTT.

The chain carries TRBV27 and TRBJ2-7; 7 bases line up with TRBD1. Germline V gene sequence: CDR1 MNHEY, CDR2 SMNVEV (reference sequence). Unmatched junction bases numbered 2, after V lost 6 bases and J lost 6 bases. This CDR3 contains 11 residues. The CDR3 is CASRTGVEQYF. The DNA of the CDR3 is TGTGCCAGCAGAACAGGGGTCGAGCAGTACTTC.

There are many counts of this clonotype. Written as DNA, the CDR3 is TGTGCCAGCAGCCAACTAGGCGTAGGATACGAGCAGTACGTC. Encoded protein: CASSQLGVGYEQYV. The rearrangement links TRBV7-9 to TRBJ2-7; tentative D call: TRBD2 (5 bases). This CDR3 has 14 residues. V dropped 5 bases and J dropped 4 bases, with 15 bases sitting between them. Germline CDR1 reads SEHNR; CDR2 reads FQNEAQ (reference sequence).

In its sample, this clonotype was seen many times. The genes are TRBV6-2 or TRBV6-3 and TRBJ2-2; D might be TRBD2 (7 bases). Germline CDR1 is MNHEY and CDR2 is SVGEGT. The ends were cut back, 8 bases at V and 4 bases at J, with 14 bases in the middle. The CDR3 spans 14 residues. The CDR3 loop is CASCRAGATGELFF. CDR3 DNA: TGTGCCAGCTGCCGGGCGGGGGCCACCGGGGAGCTGTTTTTT.

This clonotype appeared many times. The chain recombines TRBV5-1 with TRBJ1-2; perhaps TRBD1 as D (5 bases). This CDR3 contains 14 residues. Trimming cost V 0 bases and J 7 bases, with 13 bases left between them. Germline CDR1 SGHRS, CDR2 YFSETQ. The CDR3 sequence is CASSLASQGPGYTF. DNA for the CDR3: TGCGCCAGCAGCTTGGCCTCTCAGGGCCCTGGCTACACCTTC.

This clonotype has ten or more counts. CDR3 sequence reads: CASSVTPSGNTIYF. In DNA form, the CDR3 reads TGTGCCAGCAGTGTCACCCCCTCTGGAAACACCATATATTTT. The chain joins TRBV6-1 to TRBJ1-3; D not certain. The CDR3 is 14 residues long. Germline lookup yields CDR1 MNHNS and CDR2 SASEGT. Trimming removed 4 bases from V and 0 bases from J, with 7 bases in between.

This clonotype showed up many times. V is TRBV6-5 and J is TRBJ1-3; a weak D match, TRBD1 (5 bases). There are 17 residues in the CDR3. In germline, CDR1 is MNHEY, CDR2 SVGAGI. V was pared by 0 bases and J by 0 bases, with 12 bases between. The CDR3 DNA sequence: TGTGCCAGCAGTTACTCCGGGACGGGACGCTCTGGAAACACCATATATTTT. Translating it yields CASSYSGTGRSGNTIYF.

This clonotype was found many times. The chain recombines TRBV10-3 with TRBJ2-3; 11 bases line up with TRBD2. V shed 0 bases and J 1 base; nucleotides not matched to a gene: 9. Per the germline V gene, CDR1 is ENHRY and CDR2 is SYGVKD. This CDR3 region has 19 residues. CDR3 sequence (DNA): TGTGCCATCAGTGAGTCTAGCGGGGGGGCCTACATTGGCACAGATACGCAGTATTTT. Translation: CAISESSGGAYIGTDTQYF.

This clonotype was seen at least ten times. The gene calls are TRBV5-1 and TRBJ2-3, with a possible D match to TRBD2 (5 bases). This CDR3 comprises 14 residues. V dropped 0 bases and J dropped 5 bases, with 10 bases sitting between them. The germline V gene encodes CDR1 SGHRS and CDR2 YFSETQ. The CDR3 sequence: CASSLAGVRDTQYF. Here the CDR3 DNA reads TGCGCCAGCAGCTTGGCCGGGGTTAGAGATACGCAGTATTTT.

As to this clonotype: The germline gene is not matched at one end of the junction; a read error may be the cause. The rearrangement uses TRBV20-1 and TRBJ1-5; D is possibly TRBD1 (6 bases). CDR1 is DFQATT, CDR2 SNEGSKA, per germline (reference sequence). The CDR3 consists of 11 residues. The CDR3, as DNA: TGCAGTGCGGGGGCTAATCAGCCCCAGAATTTT. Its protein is CSAGANQPQNF.

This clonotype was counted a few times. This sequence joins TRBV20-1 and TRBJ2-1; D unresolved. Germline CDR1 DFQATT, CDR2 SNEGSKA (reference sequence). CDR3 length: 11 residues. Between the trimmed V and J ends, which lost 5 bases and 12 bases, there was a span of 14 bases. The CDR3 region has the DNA TGCAGTGCTCCCTCCGCCCTTGGGCAGTTCTTC. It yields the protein CSAPSALGQFF.

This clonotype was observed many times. CDR3 sequence (DNA): TGTGCCAGCAGCCCTGTGGGAGGGGGGTACAATGAGCAGTTCTTC. Its protein product is CASSPVGGGYNEQFF. The chain uses TRBV5-5 and TRBJ2-1; the D gene is possibly TRBD2 (7 bases). Per the germline V gene, CDR1 is SGHKS and CDR2 is YYEKEE (reference sequence). Trimming took off 4 bases at V and 4 bases at J, with 15 bases between the two ends. The CDR3 has 15 amino acids.

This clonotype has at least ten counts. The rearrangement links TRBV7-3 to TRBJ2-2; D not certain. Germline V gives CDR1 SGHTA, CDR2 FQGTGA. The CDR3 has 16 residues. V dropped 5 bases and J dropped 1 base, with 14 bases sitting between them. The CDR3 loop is CASSLRSRMNTGELFF. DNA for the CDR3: TGTGCCAGCAGCCTACGCTCCCGCATGAACACCGGGGAGCTGTTTTTT.

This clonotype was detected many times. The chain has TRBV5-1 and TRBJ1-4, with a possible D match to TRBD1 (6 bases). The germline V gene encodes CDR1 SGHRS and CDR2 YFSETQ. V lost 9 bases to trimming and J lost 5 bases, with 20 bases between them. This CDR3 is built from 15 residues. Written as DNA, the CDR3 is TGCGCCAAGCTCAGGGGCGACAGTGAGAATGAAAAACTGTTTTTT. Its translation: CAKLRGDSENEKLFF.

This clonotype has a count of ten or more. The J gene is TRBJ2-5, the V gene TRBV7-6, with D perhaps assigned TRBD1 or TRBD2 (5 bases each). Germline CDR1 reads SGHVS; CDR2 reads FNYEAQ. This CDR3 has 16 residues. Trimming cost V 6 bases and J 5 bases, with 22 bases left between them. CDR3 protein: CASSFFGTGAKETQYF. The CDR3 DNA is TGTGCCAGCAGTTTTTTCGGGACGGGCGCCAAGGAGACCCAGTACTTC.

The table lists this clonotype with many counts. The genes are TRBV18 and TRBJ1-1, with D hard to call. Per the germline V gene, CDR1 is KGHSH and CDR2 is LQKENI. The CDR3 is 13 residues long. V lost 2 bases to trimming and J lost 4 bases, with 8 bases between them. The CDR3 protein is CASSPAVSTEAFF. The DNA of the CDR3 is TGTGCCAGCTCACCAGCGGTCTCCACTGAAGCTTTCTTT.

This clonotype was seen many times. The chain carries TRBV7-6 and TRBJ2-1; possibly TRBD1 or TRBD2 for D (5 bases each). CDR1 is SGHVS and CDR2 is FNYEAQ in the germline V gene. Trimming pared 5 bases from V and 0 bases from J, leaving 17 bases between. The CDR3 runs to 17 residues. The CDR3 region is CASSPHLSGSSYNEQFF. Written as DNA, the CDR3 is TGTGCCAGCAGCCCCCACCTTTCAGGGAGCTCCTACAATGAGCAGTTCTTC.

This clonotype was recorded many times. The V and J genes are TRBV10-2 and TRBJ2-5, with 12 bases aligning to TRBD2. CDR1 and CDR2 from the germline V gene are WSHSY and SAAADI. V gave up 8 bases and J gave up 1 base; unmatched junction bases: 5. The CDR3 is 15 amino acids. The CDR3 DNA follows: TGCGCCAGCGGCCCTAGCGGGGGGGTCCAAGAGACCCAGTACTTC. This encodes CASGPSGGVQETQYF.

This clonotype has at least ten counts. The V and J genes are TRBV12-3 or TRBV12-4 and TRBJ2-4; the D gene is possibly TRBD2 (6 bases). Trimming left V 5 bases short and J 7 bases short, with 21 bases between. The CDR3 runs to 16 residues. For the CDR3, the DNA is TGTGCCAGCAGTCCTTCAGCCCGGGGTCGGGGGAACATTCAGTACTTC. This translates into CASSPSARGRGNIQYF.